These T cell receptor beta chains were read from a single sample in a study of T cells in localized non-small cell lung cancer. Sequencing used immunoSEQ multiplex PCR; TCRdb keeps in-frame clones, though not all of them. Among about 890 clones listed, 22% were seen once. The source was lung tumor tissue, collected before any cancer treatment. These TCRs come from a female donor of 60 years or more with stage II squamous cell lung carcinoma. Each CDR3 is given with its conserved first and last residue. Fields, in order: J gene, clone size, D gene, CDR3 length, V gene, CDR3 protein, CDR3 DNA. The D gene is left open where the match is weak. Only some rows state a clone size, as once, few, many or a class for expanded clones.

j_call: TRBJ1-1; clone_size: few; d_call: .; cdr3_length: 14; v_call: TRBV15; cdr3_aa: CATSRDGGLGEAFF; cdr3_nt: TGTGCCACCAGCAGAGACGGGGGGCTCGGTGAAGCTTTCTTT
j_call: TRBJ1-5; clone_size: .; d_call: .; cdr3_length: 13; v_call: TRBV7-2; cdr3_aa: CASSFGENQPQHF; cdr3_nt: TGTGCCAGCAGCTTCGGAGAAAATCAGCCCCAGCATTTT
j_call: TRBJ1-5; clone_size: .; d_call: .; cdr3_length: 13; v_call: TRBV30; cdr3_aa: CAWSIGGSQPQHF; cdr3_nt: TGTGCCTGGAGTATCGGGGGCAGTCAGCCCCAGCATTTT
j_call: TRBJ2-5; clone_size: few; d_call: .; cdr3_length: 15; v_call: TRBV11-3; cdr3_aa: CASSGASAGGETQYF; cdr3_nt: TGTGCCAGCAGCGGAGCCTCGGCTGGCGGTGAGACCCAGTACTTC
j_call: TRBJ2-4; clone_size: once; d_call: TRBD1; cdr3_length: 16; v_call: TRBV18; cdr3_aa: CASSPSGTGGGNIQYF; cdr3_nt: TGTGCCAGCTCGCCATCCGGGACAGGGGGTGGAAACATTCAGTACTTC
j_call: TRBJ2-1; clone_size: .; d_call: .; cdr3_length: 11; v_call: TRBV19; cdr3_aa: CASSTGSMGFF; cdr3_nt: TGTGCCAGTAGTACGGGCAGCATGGGGTTCTTC
j_call: TRBJ1-2; clone_size: .; d_call: .; cdr3_length: 13; v_call: TRBV28; cdr3_aa: CASSLSQGGGYTF; cdr3_nt: TGTGCCAGCAGTTTATCACAGGGAGGTGGCTACACCTTC
j_call: TRBJ1-4; clone_size: large; d_call: TRBD1; cdr3_length: 14; v_call: TRBV6-8; cdr3_aa: CASSSGTGGEKLFF; cdr3_nt: TGTGCCAGCAGTTCCGGGACAGGGGGGGAAAAACTGTTTTTT
j_call: TRBJ1-1; clone_size: .; d_call: .; cdr3_length: 12; v_call: TRBV9; cdr3_aa: CATREVNTEAFF; cdr3_nt: TGTGCCACCCGGGAGGTGAACACTGAAGCTTTCTTT
j_call: TRBJ1-5; clone_size: large; d_call: .; cdr3_length: 16; v_call: TRBV19; cdr3_aa: CASSPRIPTGNQPQHF; cdr3_nt: TGTGCCAGTAGTCCCCGAATTCCGACTGGCAATCAGCCCCAGCATTTT
j_call: TRBJ1-4; clone_size: .; d_call: TRBD1; cdr3_length: 15; v_call: TRBV5-1; cdr3_aa: CASSPGGATNEKLFF; cdr3_nt: TGCGCCAGCAGCCCAGGGGGGGCAACTAATGAAAAACTGTTTTTT
j_call: TRBJ2-3; clone_size: medium-sized; d_call: .; cdr3_length: 13; v_call: TRBV6-8; cdr3_aa: CAITRDPTDTQYF; cdr3_nt: TGTGCCATCACTCGGGATCCCACAGATACGCAGTATTTT
j_call: TRBJ2-2; clone_size: .; d_call: .; cdr3_length: 13; v_call: TRBV9; cdr3_aa: CASSVQYTGELFF; cdr3_nt: TGTGCCAGCAGCGTCCAATACACCGGGGAGCTGTTTTTT
j_call: TRBJ2-2; clone_size: large; d_call: .; cdr3_length: 17; v_call: TRBV28; cdr3_aa: CASSLPGPWANTGELFF; cdr3_nt: TGTGCCAGCAGTTTACCGGGGCCGTGGGCGAACACCGGGGAGCTGTTTTTT
j_call: TRBJ2-1; clone_size: .; d_call: .; cdr3_length: 13; v_call: TRBV18; cdr3_aa: CASSPPLLDEQFF; cdr3_nt: TGTGCCAGCTCACCACCCCTGTTAGATGAGCAGTTCTTC
j_call: TRBJ1-6; clone_size: .; d_call: .; cdr3_length: 14; v_call: TRBV11-3; cdr3_aa: CASRGGSTNSPLHF; cdr3_nt: TGTGCCAGCAGAGGGGGTTCTACGAATTCACCCCTCCACTTT
j_call: TRBJ1-2; clone_size: .; d_call: .; cdr3_length: 13; v_call: TRBV14; cdr3_aa: CASSRGSGDGYTF; cdr3_nt: TGTGCCAGCAGCCGGGGCAGCGGGGATGGCTACACCTTC
j_call: TRBJ2-3; clone_size: hyperexpanded; d_call: TRBD2; cdr3_length: 16; v_call: TRBV4-1; cdr3_aa: CASSQVPGLAPDTQYF; cdr3_nt: TGCGCCAGCAGCCAAGTTCCGGGACTAGCTCCAGATACGCAGTATTTT
j_call: TRBJ2-3; clone_size: few; d_call: TRBD2; cdr3_length: 15; v_call: TRBV28; cdr3_aa: CASSFTSGAADTQYF; cdr3_nt: TGTGCCAGCAGTTTCACTAGCGGGGCGGCAGATACGCAGTATTTT
j_call: TRBJ2-3; clone_size: .; d_call: TRBD2; cdr3_length: 16; v_call: TRBV19; cdr3_aa: CASSRSGGHSTDTQYF; cdr3_nt: TGTGCCAGTAGTCGTAGCGGGGGGCACTCCACAGATACGCAGTATTTT
j_call: TRBJ1-5; clone_size: few; d_call: .; cdr3_length: 13; v_call: TRBV7-8; cdr3_aa: CASTTGINQPQHF; cdr3_nt: TGTGCCAGCACCACGGGCATCAATCAGCCCCAGCATTTT
j_call: TRBJ2-7; clone_size: medium-sized; d_call: .; cdr3_length: 15; v_call: TRBV11-3; cdr3_aa: CASSLTGTSIYEQYF; cdr3_nt: TGTGCCAGCAGCTTAACAGGGACTTCCATCTACGAGCAGTACTTC
j_call: TRBJ2-5; clone_size: .; d_call: .; cdr3_length: 14; v_call: TRBV11-3; cdr3_aa: CASSYFQGQETQYF; cdr3_nt: TGTGCCAGCAGCTACTTCCAGGGTCAAGAGACCCAGTACTTC